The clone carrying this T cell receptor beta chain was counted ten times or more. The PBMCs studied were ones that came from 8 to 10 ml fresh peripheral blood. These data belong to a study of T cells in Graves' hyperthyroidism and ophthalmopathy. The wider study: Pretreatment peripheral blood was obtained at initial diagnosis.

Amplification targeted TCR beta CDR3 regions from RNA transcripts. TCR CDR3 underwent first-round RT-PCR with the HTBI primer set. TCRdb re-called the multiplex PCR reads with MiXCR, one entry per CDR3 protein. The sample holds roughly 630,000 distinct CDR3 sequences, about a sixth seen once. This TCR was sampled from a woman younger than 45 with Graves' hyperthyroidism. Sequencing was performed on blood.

CDR3 sequence reads: CASSYGTRSNEQFF. For the CDR3, the DNA is TGCGCCAGCAGTTACGGGACTAGGAGCAATGAGCAGTTCTTC. The chain is built from TRBV10-2 and TRBJ2-1, with 8 bases fitting TRBD2. The CDR3 totals 14 residues. Germline V gives CDR1 WSHSY, CDR2 SAAADI. Trimming took 5 bases from V and 6 from J; bases not matched to a gene: 6.